The next 4 T cell receptor beta chains were all read from a single sample in a study of cytomegalovirus exposure and HLA in healthy donors listed by TCRdb under 2017. The receptor library was made with the immunoSEQ multiplex PCR assay. In TCRdb, the immuneACCESS table is reduced to in-frame sequences with V and J assigned. These tables do not hold every clone; where another copy was compared, an unresolved V gene accounts for under half, and the others remain unexplained. The sample table contains roughly 260,000 clones; only one count was recorded for 85% to 90% of them. Roughly 2.5% of the sample belongs to the ten largest clones. Sequencing input: PBMCs. These receptors were taken from a man aged 18 to 30 in good health and CMV-seronegative.

This rearrangement joins TRBV4-3 to TRBJ1-2; D gene ambiguous. Trimming removed 0 bases at V and 3 bases at J, with 17 bases between. The CDR3 covers 17 residues. Germline V CDR1 and CDR2: LGHNA, YSLEER. The CDR3 sequence: CASSQDMSQRPDYGYTF. In DNA form, the CDR3 reads TGCGCCAGCAGCCAAGATATGAGCCAGCGGCCCGACTATGGCTACACCTTC.

This chain links TRBV6-6 with TRBJ1-5, with 8 bases matching TRBD1. Germline-derived CDR1 and CDR2 are MNHNY and SVGAGI (reference sequence). Germline trimming cut 2 bases from V and 7 bases from J; bases unmatched to any gene: 7. The CDR3 is made up of 15 amino acids. The CDR3 nucleotides are TGTGCCAGCAGTTACCCGGACAGGGCGGGGCAGCCCCAGCATTTT. It translates to CASSYPDRAGQPQHF.

The chain joins TRBV5-1 to TRBJ2-2, with D tentatively TRBD1 (5 bases). From germline, CDR1 is SGHRS and CDR2 YFSETQ. This CDR3 has 18 residues. V lost 4 bases to trimming and J lost 2 bases, with 21 bases between them. Here the CDR3 DNA reads TGCGCCAGCAGCCCTCCCCCGGGCAGGGTTCAAAACACCGGGGAGCTGTTTTTT. Amino acids: CASSPPPGRVQNTGELFF.

The chain uses TRBV6-6 and TRBJ2-2; D gene ambiguous. The CDR3 covers 13 residues. The germline gives CDR1 MNHNY, CDR2 SVGAGI (reference sequence). Trimming took off 3 bases at V and 3 bases at J, with 5 bases between the two ends. The CDR3 region has the DNA TGTGCCAGCAGTTATCGAGACACCGGGGAGCTGTTTTTT. It codes for CASSYRDTGELFF.